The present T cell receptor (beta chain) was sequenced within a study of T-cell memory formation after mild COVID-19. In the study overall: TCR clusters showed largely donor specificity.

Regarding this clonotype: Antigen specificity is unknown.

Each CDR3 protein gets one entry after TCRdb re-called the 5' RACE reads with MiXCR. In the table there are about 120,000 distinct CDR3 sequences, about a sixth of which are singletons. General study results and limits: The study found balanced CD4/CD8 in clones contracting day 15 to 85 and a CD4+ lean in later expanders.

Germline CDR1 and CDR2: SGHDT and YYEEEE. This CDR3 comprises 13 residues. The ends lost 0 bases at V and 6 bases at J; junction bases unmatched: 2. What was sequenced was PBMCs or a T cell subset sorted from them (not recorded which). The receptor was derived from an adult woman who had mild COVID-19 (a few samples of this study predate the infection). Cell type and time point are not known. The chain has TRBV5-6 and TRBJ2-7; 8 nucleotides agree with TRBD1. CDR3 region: CASSLGRGLEQYF. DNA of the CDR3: TGTGCCAGCAGCTTGGGCAGGGGGCTCGAGCAGTACTTC.